One sample yielded the 24 T cell receptor beta chains listed below, sequenced in a study of T cells in Graves' hyperthyroidism and ophthalmopathy. The TCR beta CDR3 regions underwent amplification using RNA transcripts as the source. A set of HTBI primers served as the primers for a first-round RT-PCR of the TCR CDR3. Using its own MiXCR run on the multiplex PCR reads, TCRdb lists one record per CDR3 protein. The sample has hundreds of thousands of distinct CDR3 sequences, more than 15% seen once. The sequenced sample was blood. The receptors were sampled from a woman aged 40 to 50 with Graves' ophthalmopathy.

The gene calls are TRBV12-3 or TRBV12-4 and TRBJ2-4, with TRBD1 identical over 10 bases. The CDR3 consists of 20 residues. The J segment lost 0 bases and the V segment lost 5 bases, leaving 16 bases of the junction unmatched. The CDR3 region has the DNA TGTGCCAGCAGTCCGGGACAGGGGTCTTCTACCCTTATAGCCAAAAACATTCAGTACTTC. This translates into CASSPGQGSSTLIAKNIQYF.

This clonotype appeared many times. The gene calls are TRBV27 and TRBJ1-5, with D unresolved. V was pared by 5 bases and J by 3 bases, with 8 bases between. Germline V gene lookup returns CDR1 MNHEY and CDR2 SMNVEV (reference sequence). The CDR3 has 13 amino acids. CDR3: CASSTSFNQPQHF. As DNA, the CDR3 is TGTGCCAGCAGTACCAGCTTCAATCAGCCCCAGCATTTT.

This clonotype was counted only a few times. This chain uses TRBV4-1 with TRBJ2-1; 9 bases match TRBD2. Trimming cost V 4 bases and J 2 bases; bases outside gene matches: 6. From germline, CDR1 is MGHRA and CDR2 YSYEKL. This CDR3 spans 16 amino acids. In nucleotides, the CDR3 is TGCGCCAGCAGCCGATTAGCGGGAGAGACCTACAATGAGCAGTTCTTC. This sequence encodes CASSRLAGETYNEQFF.

This clonotype appeared many times. Here the CDR3 reads CASSFEKNTEAFF. DNA for the CDR3: TGTGCCAGCAGCTTCGAGAAGAACACTGAAGCTTTCTTT. This chain links TRBV5-5 with TRBJ1-1; D gene unclear. The CDR3 is made up of 13 amino acids. The V and J ends lost 2 bases and 1 base respectively, with 6 bases between them. From germline, CDR1 is SGHKS and CDR2 YYEKEE (reference sequence). Filled out from reference TRBV5-5 and TRBJ1-1, the complete variable domain reads DAGVTQSPTHLIKTRGQQVTLRCSPISGHKSVSWYQQVLGQGPQFIFQYYEKEERGRGNFPDRFSARQFPNYSSELNVNALLLGDSALYLCASSFEKNTEAFFGQGTRLTVV.

The genes are TRBV7-2 and TRBJ2-4, with D uncertain. Germline loops: CDR1 SGHTA, CDR2 FQGNSA. V lost 5 bases and J lost 0, with 14 bases in between. The CDR3 loop spans 16 amino acids. As DNA, the CDR3 is TGTGCCAGCAGCCCACAAGGGTCCCTAGCCAAAAACATTCAGTACTTC. It codes for CASSPQGSLAKNIQYF. The whole variable domain, remainder taken from reference TRBV7-2 and TRBJ2-4, is GAGVSQSPSNKVTEKGKDVELRCDPISGHTALYWYRQSLGQGLEFLIYFQGNSAPDKSGLPSDRFSAERTGGSVSTLTIQRTQQEDSAVYLCASSPQGSLAKNIQYFGAGTRLSVL.

The chain recombines TRBV30 with TRBJ2-3; 7 bases map to TRBD2. The CDR3 runs to 13 residues. Germline loops: CDR1 GTSNPN, CDR2 SVGIG (reference sequence). V lost 8 bases and J lost 1; bases outside the gene matches: 6. For the CDR3, the DNA is TGTGCCATGCGGGGGTGGGGCACAGATACGCAGTATTTT. This gives the protein CAMRGWGTDTQYF.

This clonotype was recorded a few times. V usage is TRBV6-1 and J usage is TRBJ1-1; the D is unclear. The CDR3 is made up of 13 amino acids. CDR1 MNHNS and CDR2 SASEGT come from the germline V gene. The ends were cut back, 8 bases at V and 1 base at J, with 11 bases in the middle. This chain's CDR3 is CASGRKENTEAFF. The CDR3 nucleotides are TGTGCCAGCGGCAGAAAAGAGAACACTGAAGCTTTCTTT.

This clonotype was picked up a small number of times. This chain links TRBV11-2 with TRBJ1-4; D ambiguous. Germline CDR1 and CDR2: SGHAT and FQNNGV. The CDR3 is made up of 13 amino acids. V lost 4 bases and J lost 4, with 7 bases in between. Here the CDR3 reads CASSSDYNEKLFF. In DNA form, the CDR3 reads TGTGCCAGCAGCTCAGACTATAATGAAAAACTGTTTTTT.

This clonotype was picked up many times. The chain combines TRBV9 with TRBJ2-1; TRBD2 matches at 7 bases. Per the germline V gene, CDR1 is SGDLS and CDR2 is YYNGEE. After removal of 3 bases from V and 4 bases from J, the junction contained 4 bases not matched to a gene. The CDR3 covers 14 residues. The CDR3 protein is CASSGSSGYNEQFF. The CDR3 DNA is TGTGCCAGCAGCGGTTCTAGCGGATACAATGAGCAGTTCTTC.

This clonotype was recorded at least ten times. The chain joins TRBV28 to TRBJ2-7; TRBD1 matches 8 bases. V lost 6 bases to trimming and J lost 5 bases; unmatched junction nucleotides: 9. Germline V lookup: CDR1 MDHEN, CDR2 SYDVKM. CDR3 length: 14 residues. The CDR3, as DNA: TGTGCCAGCAGCGGAGGACAGGGTTTCGACGAGCAGTACTTC. Translation: CASSGGQGFDEQYF.

This clonotype was counted between two and nine times. The chain joins TRBV5-1 to TRBJ2-5; D is uncertain. The CDR3 runs to 17 residues. V was pared by 2 bases and J by 1 base, with 18 bases between. Germline V lookup: CDR1 SGHRS, CDR2 YFSETQ. The CDR3 spells CASSFGRIGRPQETQYF. Here the CDR3 DNA reads TGCGCCAGCAGCTTTGGTAGGATTGGGCGGCCCCAAGAGACCCAGTACTTC.

Only a few counts were recorded for this clonotype. The chain recombines TRBV12-3 or TRBV12-4 with TRBJ2-6; a weak D match, TRBD1 (6 bases). The germline V and J ends were trimmed by 3 bases and 4 bases, with 16 bases remaining between them. There are 17 residues in the CDR3. The CDR3 here is CASSLGSGVHGANVLTF. The CDR3 DNA follows: TGTGCCAGCAGTTTGGGATCAGGGGTACACGGGGCCAACGTCCTGACTTTC.

This clonotype has a count of ten or more. The chain couples TRBV12-3 or TRBV12-4 to TRBJ1-1; D may be TRBD1 (5 bases). The CDR3 contains 13 residues. The V gene lost 3 bases and the J gene lost 4 bases, with 9 bases spanning the gap. Here the CDR3 reads CASSFGASTEAFF. CDR3 DNA: TGTGCCAGCAGTTTTGGGGCCTCCACTGAAGCTTTCTTT.

This clonotype has just a few counts. The V and J genes are TRBV19 and TRBJ1-6; TRBD1 aligns across 8 bases. The CDR3 has 18 amino acids. Germline CDR1 reads LNHDA; CDR2 reads SQIVND (reference sequence). V lost 3 bases to trimming and J lost 7 bases; unmatched junction nucleotides: 14. CDR3 in amino acids: CASSMGQGAASGNSPLHF. Here the CDR3 DNA reads TGTGCCAGTAGTATGGGCCAGGGGGCGGCCTCGGGGAATTCACCCCTCCACTTT.

This clonotype has just a few counts. The chain recombines TRBV6-1 with TRBJ1-1, with D perhaps matching TRBD1 (5 bases). The CDR3 contains 14 residues. The V and J ends lost 8 bases and 2 bases respectively, with 15 bases between them. CDR1 and CDR2 (germline): MNHNS, SASEGT. The chain's CDR3 is CASHPGGGNTEAFF. For the CDR3, the DNA is TGTGCCAGCCATCCTGGGGGGGGAAACACTGAAGCTTTCTTT.

The chain carries TRBV7-2 and TRBJ1-5; D not certain. V was clipped by 0 bases and J by 0 bases, with 6 bases between them. Germline V gene lookup returns CDR1 SGHTA and CDR2 FQGNSA. CDR3 length: 15 amino acids. The CDR3 reads CASSLAVVSNQPQHF. The CDR3 DNA follows: TGTGCCAGCAGCTTAGCGGTCGTTAGCAATCAGCCCCAGCATTTT.

This chain joins TRBV6-1 and TRBJ2-7, with 11 bases aligning to TRBD2. V dropped 6 bases and J dropped 0; count of bases not matched to a gene: 1. CDR1 is MNHNS, CDR2 SASEGT, per germline. This CDR3 has 14 residues. The CDR3 protein is CASRTSGNSYEQYF. The DNA for the CDR3 is TGTGCCAGCAGGACTAGCGGGAACTCCTACGAGCAGTACTTC.

This clonotype occurred once. The chain links TRBV4-2 to TRBJ1-5, with D uncertain. The CDR3 covers 16 residues. V lost 0 bases and J lost 3, with 12 bases in between. Looked up from germline, CDR1 is LGHNA and CDR2 is YNFKEQ. The CDR3: CASSQEGTGVNQPQHF. CDR3 bases: TGTGCCAGCAGCCAAGAAGGTACGGGTGTCAATCAGCCCCAGCATTTT.

This clonotype was recorded a few times. The chain has TRBV6-5 and TRBJ2-2; tentatively, D is TRBD1 (7 bases). CDR3 length: 16 amino acids. The V end was cut by 2 bases, the J end by 5 bases, with 15 bases between. Germline CDR1 MNHEY, CDR2 SVGAGI. Here the CDR3 reads CASSYQGGQGTGELFF. The DNA of the CDR3 is TGTGCCAGCAGTTACCAGGGGGGCCAGGGGACCGGGGAGCTGTTTTTT.

This clonotype was seen ten or more times. The rearrangement joins TRBV28 to TRBJ2-5; no firm D call. V was trimmed by 3 bases and J by 8 bases, leaving 13 bases between them. Germline V gene data show CDR1 as MDHEN and CDR2 as SYDVKM. The CDR3 totals 13 residues. CDR3 nucleotides: TGTGCCAGCAGTTTCCCCAACGAGAGAACCCAGTACTTC. It yields the protein CASSFPNERTQYF.

The chain uses TRBV15 and TRBJ1-3; D uncertain. V lost 0 bases and J lost 4, with 7 bases in between. CDR1 and CDR2 from the germline V gene are LNHNV and YYDKDF (reference sequence). This CDR3 spans 14 amino acids. CDR3 amino acids: CATSRDPGGNTIYF. The DNA of the CDR3 is TGTGCCACCAGCAGAGATCCCGGAGGAAACACCATATATTTT.

Many counts were recorded for this clonotype. This chain joins TRBV6-2 or TRBV6-3 and TRBJ2-5; 7 bases agree with TRBD1. This CDR3 is built from 14 residues. The ends lost 5 bases at V and 4 bases at J; junction bases unmatched: 7. The germline V gene has CDR1 MNHEY and CDR2 SVGEGT. As DNA, the CDR3 is TGTGCCAGCAGTAAAGACAGGGTAGGAGAGACCCAGTACTTC. Protein: CASSKDRVGETQYF.

To note about this clonotype: A much larger clone lies one base from this, so it may be a read error. The DNA of the CDR3 is TGTGCCAGCAGGAAAAGGGGTTCACCCCTCTACTTT. It translates to CASRKRGSPLYF. The V gene is TRBV28, the J gene TRBJ1-6; maybe TRBD1 (5 bases). The CDR3 extends over 12 amino acids. Germline CDR1 is MDHEN and CDR2 is SYDVKM.

This clonotype was seen repeatedly, ten times or more. This chain uses TRBV11-2 with TRBJ2-1; TRBD1 matches 10 bases. The J segment lost 5 bases and the V segment lost 5 bases, leaving 6 bases of the junction unmatched. This CDR3 spans 15 amino acids. Per the germline V gene, CDR1 is SGHAT and CDR2 is FQNNGV. CDR3 DNA: TGTGCCAGCAGCCCCAGACAGGGGGCGAACAATGAGCAGTTCTTC. It specifies CASSPRQGANNEQFF.